Here is one TCR beta chain with its context. The specificity of this receptor is unknown. No much larger clonotype is one base removed from it; base qualities were not supplied. V is clipped by 2 bases and J by 7 bases, and the sequence between their germline boundaries is 12 bases long. The CDR3, cysteine through phenylalanine, is 13 amino acids long. Just CDR3 DNA is preserved here, 39 bases in frame from base 1. From the germline V gene, CDR1 is ENHRY and CDR2 is SYGVKD. TCR beta CDR3 regions were amplified from genomic DNA by bias-controlled multiplex PCR with the immunoSEQ v3 hsTCRB kit. TCR libraries were sequenced on an Illumina NextSeq 500 to approximately 2 million read pairs for survey level or 5-6 million for deep level. As for the authors' bioinformatics: V, D and J genes were assigned, non-productive sequences were removed, and clonality was reported by immunoSEQ Analyzer software. Repertoires were compared by productive Simpson clonality and by the Morisita overlap index of productive TRB rearrangements between infused TIL and blood. For each clone in blood, the absolute clonotype count was estimated by multiplying the lymphocyte count by the CD3+ fraction and by the clone's productive frequency. TCRdb took over this immuneACCESS table, retaining in-frame rearrangements with V and J assigned. Such tables are incomplete; in checked studies, under half of the missing clones stem from an unresolved V gene, and the remainder is unexplained. That table is the source of V, J and clone size, and D and trimming were worked out from the DNA. This sample gives 55,000 to 60,000 clones in total; around 67% of them show up just once. Less than 2% of the sample comes from the top ten.

This sample stems from a study of TIL therapy for anti-PD-1-resistant metastatic lung cancer listed by TCRdb under 2021. For context, the study as a whole: Tumors were collected before any PD-1/PD-L1 blockade, after which patients were given nivolumab, and patients who progressed were given lymphodepletion, an infusion of expanded TIL and IL-2. A median age of 54 years (range about 38-80) and a median tumor PD-L1 proportion score of approximately 6% were recorded among enrolled patients. The cohort was predominantly lung adenocarcinoma, with a handful of EGFR-mutant and two ALK-rearranged tumors, and half of patients were current or former smokers. A median non-synonymous tumor mutation burden of approximately 1.5 mutations per megabase was determined across the cohort by whole-exome sequencing. T cell receptor beta sequencing of tumor and peripheral blood served to follow clonotypes across the tumor, the expanded TIL product, and serial blood samples. The research as a whole found: The study protocol defined all tumor marker inferences as exploratory. The baseline peripheral repertoire was partially replaced by infused TIL clonotypes, which then decayed over months, and persistence showed no apparent association with response. The cohort was highly selected, including more treatment-naive, never-smoker and oncogene-addicted patients than is typical, which limits generalizability.

The sample's time point, from its label and the paper: pre-treatment sample, taken before nivolumab and TIL therapy. Between October 2017 and January 2020, a dual-center phase I trial enrolled adults who had stage 4 NSCLC. The samples were obtained from a phase I trial that was single-arm and open-label and tested tumor-infiltrating lymphocyte therapy combined with nivolumab in advanced non-small cell lung cancer. Blood mononuclear cells from EDTA tubes were isolated by Ficoll gradient, snap-frozen as pellets, and DNA was extracted with a Qiagen mini-prep kit. Sequenced here: blood, sampled at baseline. The receptor chain draws on TRBV10-3 and TRBJ2-7, with a tentative D gene TRBD1 over 7 matching bases. The receptor's source is a person aged 25-80 years with non-small cell lung cancer. The bases are TGTGCCATCAGTGAGACAGGGGCGGGGGAGCAGTACTTC. Its protein is CAISETGAGEQYF.